These T cell receptor beta chains were read from a single sample in a study of memory CD4+ T cells and cytomegalovirus serostatus. Generated by immunoSEQ multiplex PCR, the TCRdb table keeps only in-frame clones and is missing some. The sample lists just under 60,000 clones, roughly 81% seen once, with approximately 0.99% in the top ten. The material sequenced was memory CD4+ T cells from blood. These receptors were taken from an adult in good health and CMV-seronegative. The CDR3 runs from the conserved cysteine through the conserved F or W. Fields, in order: V gene, J gene, CDR3 protein.

TRBV7-7	TRBJ2-2	CASSLRVETVSGELFF
TRBV28	TRBJ1-5	CASSPGTGNQHF
TRBV7-3	TRBJ2-1	CASSLRVQRYSYNEQFF
TRBV2	TRBJ1-4	CASRKDTVSEKLFF
TRBV29-1	TRBJ2-5	CSERAGGETQYF
TRBV6-5	TRBJ1-1	CASVNPGNTEAFF
TRBV19	TRBJ1-5	CASSIEPGASNQPQHF
TRBV18	TRBJ2-1	CASSPPVGSEQFF
TRBV19	TRBJ2-5	CASSMREISETQYF
TRBV28	TRBJ2-1	CASSLAGGYNEQFF
TRBV28	TRBJ2-3	CASSLALAPTDTQYF
TRBV5-1	TRBJ1-2	CASSPDSNYGYTF
TRBV6-1	TRBJ2-5	CASSAKETQYF
TRBV11-3	TRBJ2-7	CASSLGAGTAAYEQYF
TRBV21-1	TRBJ2-3	CASSNEPSGSGTDTQYF
TRBV6-1	TRBJ2-1	CASIEQGEYNEQFF
TRBV28	TRBJ1-5	CASSSGGSNQPQHF
TRBV5-4	TRBJ2-5	CASSLEPAGGAQTQYF
TRBV11-2	TRBJ1-2	CASNLGTGGRYGYTF
TRBV19	TRBJ2-4	CASSIKAPGQGRTKNIQYF
TRBV7-6	TRBJ1-4	CASSNQGTWNEKLFF
TRBV9	TRBJ1-5	CASSVGQGGSPQHF
TRBV18	TRBJ1-6	CASSPGGDSPLHF
TRBV4-1	TRBJ1-5	CASSPTTGQSNQPQHF
TRBV28	TRBJ2-7	CASSLKATRYF